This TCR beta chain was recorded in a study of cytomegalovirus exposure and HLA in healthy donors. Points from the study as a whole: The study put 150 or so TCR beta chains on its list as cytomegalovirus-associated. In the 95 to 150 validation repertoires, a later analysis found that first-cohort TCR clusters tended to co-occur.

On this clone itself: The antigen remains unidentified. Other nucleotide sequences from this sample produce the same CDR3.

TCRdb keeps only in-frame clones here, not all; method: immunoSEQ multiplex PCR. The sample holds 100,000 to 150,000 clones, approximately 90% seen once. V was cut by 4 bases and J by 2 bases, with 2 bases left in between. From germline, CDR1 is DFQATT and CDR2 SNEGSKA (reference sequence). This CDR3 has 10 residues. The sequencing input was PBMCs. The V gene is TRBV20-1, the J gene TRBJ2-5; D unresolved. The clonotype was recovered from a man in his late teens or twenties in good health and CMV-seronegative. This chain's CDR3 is CSAIQETQYF. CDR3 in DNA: TGCAGTGCTATACAAGAGACCCAGTACTTC.